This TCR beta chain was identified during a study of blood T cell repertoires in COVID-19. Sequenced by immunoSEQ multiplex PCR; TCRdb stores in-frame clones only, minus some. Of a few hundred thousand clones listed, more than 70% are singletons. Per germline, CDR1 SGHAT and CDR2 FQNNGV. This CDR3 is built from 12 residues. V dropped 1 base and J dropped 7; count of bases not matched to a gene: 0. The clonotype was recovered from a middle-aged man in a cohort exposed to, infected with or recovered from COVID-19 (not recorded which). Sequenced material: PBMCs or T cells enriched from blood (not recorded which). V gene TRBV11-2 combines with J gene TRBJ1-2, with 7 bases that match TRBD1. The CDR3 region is CASSLGQGGYTF. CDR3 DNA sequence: TGTGCCAGCAGCTTAGGACAGGGTGGCTACACCTTC. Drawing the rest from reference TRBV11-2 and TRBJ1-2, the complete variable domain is EAGVAQSPRYKIIEKRQSVAFWCNPISGHATLYWYQQILGQGPKLLIQFQNNGVVDDSQLPKDRFSAERLKGVDSTLKIQPAKLEDSAVYLCASSLGQGGYTFGSGTRLTVV.